This T cell receptor beta chain was observed in a study of OX40 agonist ivuxolimab in advanced cancers. Notes on the study in general: Certain nonresponders likewise exhibited a low normalized T-cell clonal expansion.

About this clone itself: Its antigen is still unknown. Relative to the germline gene, one junction end is altered; a read error may explain this.

CDR3 length equals 9 residues. Germline V gene sequence: CDR1 SGHDT, CDR2 YYEEEE. Using immunoSEQ multiplex PCR, the repertoire was profiled, and TCRdb retains in-frame clones only, with some absent. The sample lists 40,000 to 55,000 clones, 75% to 90% occurring once. The material sequenced was CD4+ or CD8+ T cells sorted from blood, taken in a trial of the OX40 agonist ivuxolimab. The source of this sequence is an adult with an advanced solid tumor such as melanoma, head and neck, liver or kidney cancer. V usage is TRBV5-6 and J usage is TRBJ2-1, with unresolved D. The CDR3 loop reads CASSLVAFF. The CDR3 nucleotides read TGTGCCAGCAGTTTGGTGGCGTTCTTC.